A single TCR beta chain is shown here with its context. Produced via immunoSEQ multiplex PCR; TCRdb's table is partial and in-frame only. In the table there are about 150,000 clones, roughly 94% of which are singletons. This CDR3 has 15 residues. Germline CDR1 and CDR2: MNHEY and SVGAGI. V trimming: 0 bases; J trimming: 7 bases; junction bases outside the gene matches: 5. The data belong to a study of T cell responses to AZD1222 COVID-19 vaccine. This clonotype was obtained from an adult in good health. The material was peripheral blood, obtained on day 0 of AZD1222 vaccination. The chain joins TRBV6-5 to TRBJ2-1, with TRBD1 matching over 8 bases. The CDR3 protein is CASSYSGDRRNEQFF. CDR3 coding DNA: TGTGCCAGCAGTTACTCAGGGGACAGGAGGAATGAGCAGTTCTTC.